This T cell receptor (beta chain) was found in a study of shared clonotypes between healthy human individuals. Study-wide findings and caveats: Despite large depth, sorted-subset datasets appeared incompletely sequenced.

A word on this clone: Its antigen is currently unknown.

The method was immunoSEQ multiplex PCR; TCRdb's version includes in-frame clones alone and lacks a portion of them. The profile shows under 2,500,000 clones, approximately 95% of them singletons. The ends were cut back, 3 bases at V and 4 bases at J, with 13 bases in the middle. The V gene's germline CDR1 is SGDLS and CDR2 YYNGEE. This CDR3 is 15 amino acids long. J is TRBJ1-4 and V is TRBV9; a possible D gene is TRBD1 (6 bases). This TCR came from a man younger than 30 in good health. Sequencing used naive CD4+ T cells sorted from blood. Stated subset: CD45RA+ positively selected. Written as DNA, the CDR3 is TGTGCCAGCAGCGCGGAGGAGGGGGTTAATGAAAAACTGTTTTTT. It is translated as CASSAEEGVNEKLFF.